Presented here are 22 T cell receptor beta chains from one specimen sequenced in a study of CD8 T cells in ankylosing spondylitis. General study findings and limits: Eight highly homologous variants formed a TCR beta motif that appeared characteristic of ankylosing spondylitis blood.

Each CDR3 protein gets one entry after TCRdb re-called the 5' RACE reads with MiXCR. The table lists around 890,000 distinct CDR3 sequences, approximately 12% of them singletons. No cognate antigen is known for these TCRs. The sequenced sample was blood, either unsorted or a sorted T cell fraction (not recorded which). All receptors derive from a male donor with ankylosing spondylitis.

In its sample, this clonotype was seen many times. This chain connects TRBV20-1 to TRBJ1-2; unclear D gene. The CDR3 is 10 residues long. Germline CDR1 DFQATT, CDR2 SNEGSKA (reference sequence). The CDR3: CSINNYGYTF. Here the CDR3 DNA reads TGCAGCATAAATAACTATGGCTACACCTTC.

Remarks on this clonotype: The junction departs from germline at one end; a sequencing error may be responsible. The rearrangement joins TRBV5-1 to TRBJ2-2; a possible D gene is TRBD2 (6 bases). Germline CDR1 and CDR2: SGHRS and YFSETQ. The CDR3 is 15 residues long. CDR3 sequence reads: CASGLGDLNTGELFF. The CDR3 bases are TGCGCCAGCGGCTTAGGGGACTTGAACACCGGGGAGCTGTTTTTT. The variable domain in full, completed from reference TRBV5-1 and TRBJ2-2, reads KAGVTQTPRYLIKTRGQQVTLSCSPISGHRSVSWYQQTPGQGLQFLFEYFSETQRNKGNFPGRFSGRQFSNSRSEMNVSTLELGDSALYLCASGLGDLNTGELFFGEGSRLTVL.

This rearrangement joins TRBV28 to TRBJ1-1; 8 bases are shared with TRBD1. This CDR3 comprises 16 residues. The V gene end was trimmed by 6 bases and the J gene end by 7 bases; junction bases not matched to a gene: 16. The germline CDR1 and CDR2 sequences are MDHEN and SYDVKM. CDR3 nucleotides: TGTGCCAGCAGGGGATCAGACAGGGGAAATATTGTTGAAGCTTTCTTT. Amino acids: CASRGSDRGNIVEAFF.

The chain couples TRBV20-1 to TRBJ2-3; a weak D match, TRBD2 (7 bases). Between the trimmed V and J ends, which lost 0 bases and 5 bases, there was a span of 15 bases. The germline gives CDR1 DFQATT, CDR2 SNEGSKA (reference sequence). The CDR3 covers 15 residues. CDR3: CSARDHGGPGDTQYF. CDR3 coding DNA: TGCAGTGCTAGAGATCACGGGGGGCCTGGAGATACGCAGTATTTT.

V gene TRBV5-1 combines with J gene TRBJ1-1; 8 nucleotides line up with TRBD1. CDR1 and CDR2 (germline): SGHRS, YFSETQ. The CDR3 loop spans 15 amino acids. Losses at the gene ends were 5 bases for V and 0 bases for J; bases not matched to a gene: 6. CDR3: CASRPTGGMNTEAFF. The CDR3 nucleotides read TGCGCCAGCAGGCCAACAGGGGGGATGAACACTGAAGCTTTCTTT.

This clonotype was seen a handful of times. V gene TRBV7-9 combines with J gene TRBJ2-7; the match to TRBD2 covers 10 bases. The junction had 10 bases not matched to a gene; V was cut back by 6 bases and J by 5 bases. Germline values: CDR1 SEHNR, CDR2 FQNEAQ (reference sequence). This CDR3 contains 15 residues. The CDR3 sequence is CASRPWSSGSHEQYF. CDR3 DNA: TGTGCCAGCAGACCTTGGTCTAGCGGGAGCCACGAGCAGTACTTC.

V usage is TRBV18 and J usage is TRBJ2-1; TRBD2 matches at 11 bases. CDR3 size: 16 residues. Germline lookup yields CDR1 KGHSH and CDR2 LQKENI. Trimming removed 6 bases from V and 4 bases from J; junction bases left unmatched: 8. CDR3 region: CASSIAGGNLYNEQFF. The CDR3 DNA follows: TGTGCCAGCTCTATAGCGGGAGGGAATCTTTACAATGAGCAGTTCTTC.

This CDR3 reads CATSRDLTTYGYTF. CDR3 DNA: TGTGCCACCAGCAGGGACTTAACCACCTATGGCTACACCTTC. The chain recombines TRBV15 with TRBJ1-2; D is uncertain. V was shortened by 3 bases and J by 4 bases, with 12 bases between the two germline ends. Germline CDR1 and CDR2: LNHNV and YYDKDF (reference sequence). The CDR3 covers 14 residues.

At least ten counts were recorded for this clonotype. This chain uses TRBV20-1 with TRBJ2-3; the match to TRBD2 covers 9 bases. Germline assignment: CDR1 DFQATT and CDR2 SNEGSKA (reference sequence). The CDR3 is 15 amino acids. Trimming at V came to 3 bases and at J to 1 base, leaving 5 bases not matched to a gene. DNA for the CDR3: TGCAGTGCTAGTGATCCTAGCGGGGGCACAGATACGCAGTATTTT. As protein: CSASDPSGGTDTQYF.

The chain is built from TRBV27 and TRBJ2-5, with 7 bases fitting TRBD2. Germline loops: CDR1 MNHEY, CDR2 SMNVEV (reference sequence). V trimming: 8 bases; J trimming: 1 base; junction bases outside the gene matches: 4. The CDR3 totals 13 residues. In DNA, the CDR3 is TGTGCCAGCCTCCTAGCGGTCCAAGAGACCCAGTACTTC. This encodes CASLLAVQETQYF.

V gene TRBV11-2 combines with J gene TRBJ2-1; TRBD2 aligns across 10 bases. Trimming at V came to 6 bases and at J to 7 bases, leaving 9 bases not matched to a gene. Germline V gene lookup returns CDR1 SGHAT and CDR2 FQNNGV. This CDR3 is built from 15 residues. CDR3 nucleotides: TGTGCCAGCAGGGCTCTAGCGGGGGCCCGAAATGAGCAGTTCTTC. Its translation: CASRALAGARNEQFF.

This clonotype was detected many times. The chain uses TRBV7-2 and TRBJ1-2; D is unresolved. Per germline, CDR1 SGHTA and CDR2 FQGNSA. Trimming removed 1 base from V and 0 bases from J, with 9 bases in between. The CDR3 sequence is 15 residues long. The chain's CDR3 is CASSLELGTNYGYTF. In nucleotides, the CDR3 is TGTGCCAGCAGCTTAGAACTGGGAACTAACTATGGCTACACCTTC. Together with reference TRBV7-2 and TRBJ1-2, the CDR3 gives the full variable domain: GAGVSQSPSNKVTEKGKDVELRCDPISGHTALYWYRQSLGQGLEFLIYFQGNSAPDKSGLPSDRFSAERTGGSVSTLTIQRTQQEDSAVYLCASSLELGTNYGYTFGSGTRLTVV.

This clonotype was seen only a few times. The chain couples TRBV28 to TRBJ2-3; TRBD2 matches at 8 bases. Unmatched junction bases numbered 6, after V lost 4 bases and J lost 6 bases. The length of the CDR3 is 14 residues. Germline CDR1 MDHEN, CDR2 SYDVKM. CDR3 protein: CASSSTSEGDTQYF. The CDR3 coding sequence is TGTGCCAGCAGTTCGACTAGCGAGGGGGATACGCAGTATTTT.

This clonotype was detected only a few times. The chain is built from TRBV12-3 or TRBV12-4 and TRBJ1-1, with 10 bases lining up with TRBD1. Trimming cost V 6 bases and J 1 base; bases outside gene matches: 5. CDR3 size: 15 residues. The CDR3: CASSFGQGGNTEAFF. In DNA form, the CDR3 reads TGTGCCAGCAGCTTCGGACAGGGGGGGAACACTGAAGCTTTCTTT.

This clonotype was counted ten times or more. The CDR3 loop reads CSAEEDRATFF. As DNA, the CDR3 is TGCAGCGCTGAGGAGGACAGGGCGACTTTCTTT. The genes are TRBV29-1 and TRBJ1-1; 8 bases fit TRBD1. Germline CDR1 SQVTM, CDR2 ANQGSEA. The CDR3 consists of 11 residues. After removal of 7 bases from V and 12 bases from J, the junction contained 10 bases not matched to a gene.

This clonotype was seen a few times. The chain carries TRBV20-1 and TRBJ1-5; the D gene is possibly TRBD1 (5 bases). Trimming pared 6 bases from V and 15 bases from J, leaving 24 bases between. Germline V lookup: CDR1 DFQATT, CDR2 SNEGSKA (reference sequence). The CDR3 has 13 amino acids. The CDR3 reads CSANPWGSQRLHF. The DNA of the CDR3 is TGCAGTGCGAACCCCTGGGGGAGTCAGCGGCTGCATTTT.

This clonotype was seen repeatedly, ten times or more. The rearrangement links TRBV2 to TRBJ2-5; 8 nucleotides align to TRBD1. CDR1 and CDR2 from the germline V gene are SNHLY and FYNNEI. This CDR3 region has 15 residues. V gave up 7 bases and J gave up 4 bases; unmatched junction bases: 11. Written as DNA, the CDR3 is TGTGCCAGCACCTCCGGACAGGGAATCCGAGAGACCCAGTACTTC. As protein: CASTSGQGIRETQYF.

The gene calls are TRBV28 and TRBJ1-5; D might be TRBD1 (5 bases). V was shortened by 5 bases and J by 11 bases, with 13 bases between the two germline ends. CDR1 is MDHEN, CDR2 SYDVKM, per germline. The CDR3 totals 12 residues. The DNA for the CDR3 is TGTGCCAGCAGTCAGACCGACAGAGCCCAGCATTTT. Translating gives CASSQTDRAQHF. Looking up the rest from reference TRBV28 and TRBJ1-5 gives the full variable domain: DVKVTQSSRYLVKRTGEKVFLECVQDMDHENMFWYRQDPGLGLRLIYFSYDVKMKEKGDIPEGYSVSREKKERFSLILESASTNQTSMYLCASSQTDRAQHFGDGTRLSIL.

This clonotype was observed a few times. This chain joins TRBV7-2 and TRBJ2-3; 7 nucleotides agree with TRBD2. The CDR3 spans 16 residues. CDR1 SGHTA and CDR2 FQGNSA come from the germline V gene. Trimming at V came to 2 bases and at J to 2 bases, leaving 7 bases not matched to a gene. CDR3 in amino acids: CASSLRVGGNTDTQYF. Written as DNA, the CDR3 is TGTGCCAGCAGCTTAAGGGTGGGAGGGAACACAGATACGCAGTATTTT.

The DNA of the CDR3 is TGTGCCAGTAGTATTGTAAGCAGCGGGAGTCCCCAGTTCTTC. Translating gives CASSIVSSGSPQFF. The gene calls are TRBV19 and TRBJ2-1, with 8 positions matching TRBD2. The CDR3 totals 14 residues. J lost 13 bases, V lost 3 bases, and 11 bases had no gene match. The germline V gene has CDR1 LNHDA and CDR2 SQIVND (reference sequence). Variable domain in full (rest from reference TRBV19 and TRBJ2-1): DGGITQSPKYLFRKEGQNVTLSCEQNLNHDAMYWYRQDPGQGLRLIYYSQIVNDFQKGDIAEGYSVSREKKESFPLTVTSAQKNPTAFYLCASSIVSSGSPQFFGPGTRLTVL.

The sample holds a few counts of this clonotype. CDR3 DNA: TGTGCCAGCAGACTCGACCCCCGGGTGGCCGGGGAGCTGTTTTTT. Its protein product is CASRLDPRVAGELFF. This chain uses TRBV7-2 with TRBJ2-2; D not resolved. V lost 6 bases to trimming and J lost 6 bases, with 17 bases between them. In germline, CDR1 is SGHTA, CDR2 FQGNSA. The CDR3 has 15 residues.

This clonotype was seen ten or more times. V and J are TRBV20-1 and TRBJ1-2; the D is unclear. The CDR3 has 13 amino acids. Germline V gives CDR1 DFQATT, CDR2 SNEGSKA (reference sequence). V was clipped by 5 bases and J by 3 bases, with 13 bases between them. The CDR3 is CSAAPGEYYGYTF. Written as DNA, the CDR3 is TGCAGTGCTGCGCCCGGGGAGTACTATGGCTACACCTTC.